Included here is one TCR beta chain sequence, with context. This sample is part of a study of blood T cell repertoires in COVID-19. Deletions cut 5 bases from V and 8 bases from J, with 15 bases between. Germline CDR1 is MNHEY and CDR2 is SVGAGI. The CDR3 spans 13 residues. Sequencing used immunoSEQ multiplex PCR; TCRdb keeps in-frame clones, though not all of them. Of around 170,000 clones listed, more than 70% are singletons. The chain is built from TRBV6-5 and TRBJ1-2; D is perhaps TRBD1 (6 bases). The sequenced sample was peripheral blood. The receptor comes from a man aged 45-65 years with active or convalescent COVID-19. CDR3: CASSLDRQKGYTF. The CDR3 DNA reads TGTGCCAGCAGTCTTGACAGGCAGAAAGGCTACACCTTC.